Presented here are 2 T cell receptor beta chains from one specimen sequenced in a study of cytomegalovirus exposure and HLA in healthy donors listed by TCRdb under 2017. Libraries came from the immunoSEQ multiplex PCR assay. For the multiplex PCR, a mixture combining 60 forward primers for TCR Vbeta segments and 13 reverse primers for TCR Jbeta segments was used. Drawn from immuneACCESS, this table holds only the in-frame rearrangements with V and J called that TCRdb kept. Clones are partly lost; checked studies trace under half to an unresolved V gene and leave the rest unexplained. A total of about 200,000 clones appear in this sample, 82% of them only once. 0.075% to 0.1% of the sample is held by the ten biggest clonotypes. The sequenced sample was PBMCs. These receptor sequences come from a boy between 2 and 10 years old in good health and CMV-seronegative.

This clone has more than one count but fewer than ten. This CDR3 is also generated by other DNA sequences in the sample. CDR3 protein: CASSLNRPGRGDGDTIYF. In DNA, the CDR3 is TGTGCCAGCAGCTTAAATCGCCCGGGACGGGGGGATGGGGACACCATATATTTT. The chain couples TRBV7-9 to TRBJ1-3; the D gene is possibly TRBD1 (5 bases). Germline V gene data show CDR1 as SEHNR and CDR2 as FQNEAQ (reference sequence). The CDR3 runs 18 residues. V was clipped by 2 bases and J by 8 bases, with 25 bases between them.

The gene calls are TRBV7-2 and TRBJ1-1; 9 bases agree with TRBD1. V was clipped by 5 bases and J by 5 bases; unmatched bases: 3. This CDR3 has 13 residues. CDR1 is SGHTA and CDR2 is FQGNSA in the germline V gene. CDR3 in DNA: TGTGCCAGCAGCCCCGGACAGGGGACTGAAGCTTTCTTT. Its protein is CASSPGQGTEAFF. The full variable domain, with the rest looked up from reference TRBV7-2 and TRBJ1-1, is GAGVSQSPSNKVTEKGKDVELRCDPISGHTALYWYRQSLGQGLEFLIYFQGNSAPDKSGLPSDRFSAERTGGSVSTLTIQRTQQEDSAVYLCASSPGQGTEAFFGQGTRLTVV.